This entry lists 2 T cell receptor beta chains sequenced from one sample in a study of blood T cells in healthy people across ages. A sample-barcoded 5' primer and a J-beta primer mix were used in a second PCR of roughly 7 to 11 cycles. TCRdb re-called the 5' RACE reads with MiXCR, one entry per CDR3 protein. The data show 850,000 to 950,000 distinct CDR3 sequences, 29% seen once. Sequences were obtained from blood. These receptors were collected from a woman aged 80 or over in good health.

This clonotype was seen many times. The rearrangement joins TRBV5-5 to TRBJ2-5; D could derive from TRBD1 or TRBD2 (5 bases each). This CDR3 is built from 14 residues. Germline V CDR1 and CDR2: SGHKS, YYEKEE (reference sequence). V was cut by 0 bases and J by 7 bases, with 13 bases left in between. The CDR3 sequence is CASSLDEGQGTQYF. Written as DNA, the CDR3 is TGTGCCAGCAGCTTGGATGAGGGCCAGGGGACCCAGTACTTC.

This clonotype occurred a few times. V is TRBV27 and J is TRBJ2-7; possible D gene TRBD2, 7 bases. The J call may be wrong; the DNA end is better matched by TRBJ2-5. The CDR3 runs to 13 residues. Germline CDR1 MNHEY, CDR2 SMNVEV (reference sequence). The CDR3 nucleotides read TGTGCCAGCAGGGGGGGGGGCATGGAGACCCAGTACTTC. Translation gives CASRGGGMETQYF.